This T cell receptor beta chain was profiled in a study of blood T cell repertoires in COVID-19. The repertoire was sequenced with immunoSEQ multiplex PCR; TCRdb's copy has only in-frame clones and lacks some. The top ten hold 2.9% of the sample, which has roughly 310,000 clones, roughly nine tenths seen once. V lost 0 bases to trimming and J lost 0 bases, with 10 bases between them. Germline loops: CDR1 SGHAT, CDR2 FQNNGV. The CDR3 spans 16 residues. V and J are TRBV11-2 and TRBJ2-3, with D possibly being TRBD1 (6 bases). Sequencing used peripheral blood. The TCR was taken from a woman aged 25 to 45 with COVID-19, enrolled during active disease. The CDR3 spells CASSLDPGASTDTQYF. The CDR3 nucleotides are TGTGCCAGCAGCTTAGATCCAGGGGCGAGCACAGATACGCAGTATTTT.